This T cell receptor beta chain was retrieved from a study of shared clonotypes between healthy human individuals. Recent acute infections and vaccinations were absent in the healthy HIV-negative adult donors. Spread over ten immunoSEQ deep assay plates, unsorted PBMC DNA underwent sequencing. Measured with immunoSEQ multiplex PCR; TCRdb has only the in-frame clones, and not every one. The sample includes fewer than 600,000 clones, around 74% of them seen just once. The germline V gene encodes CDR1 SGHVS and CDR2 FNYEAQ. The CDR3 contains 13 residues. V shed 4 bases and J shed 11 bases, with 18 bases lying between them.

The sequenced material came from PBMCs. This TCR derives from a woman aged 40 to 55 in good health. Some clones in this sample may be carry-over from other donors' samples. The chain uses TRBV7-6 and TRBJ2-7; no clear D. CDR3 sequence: CASSSGSRSSKYF. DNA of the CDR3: TGTGCCAGCAGCTCCGGGTCACGCTCGTCCAAGTACTTC.